The entry below gives a single T cell receptor (beta chain) sequence along with its context. These data come from a study of blood T cell repertoires in COVID-19. At the level of the study: Sources were T cells, B-cell-depleted T cells, or PBMCs; the material itself was cDNA or gDNA.

The authors' processing: Using reference gene primer amplification, nucleated cell counts were estimated. Sequencing was performed with immunoSEQ multiplex PCR; in TCRdb, only in-frame clones are kept and a portion is missing. Clonal size and the V and J genes are those of that table, whereas D and trimming came from the DNA. This table has roughly 190,000 clones, around nine tenths appearing once. Sequencing was performed on peripheral blood. This clonotype was sampled from a man aged 18 to 30 with active or convalescent COVID-19.

Here the CDR3 DNA reads TGTGCCAGCAGCCAAGGGCTTAACTATGGCTACACCTTC. Its protein is CASSQGLNYGYTF. The chain carries TRBV14 and TRBJ1-2; D unresolved. CDR3 length: 13 amino acids. V shed 1 base and J shed 1 base, with 4 bases lying between them. Looked up from germline, CDR1 is SGHDN and CDR2 is FVKESK.